The present T cell receptor beta chain was sequenced within a study of metastatic and nonmetastatic thyroid tumors. As originally analysed: CDR3 differences across clinicopathological groups were used to build a distant-metastasis classifier for papillary thyroid cancer. TCRdb re-called the PCR reads with MiXCR. V and J calls and clone size were set by TCRdb, not the authors. The profile shows approximately 15,000 clones, about 22% of them singletons. This CDR3 has 16 amino acids. V was clipped by 1 base and J by 8 bases; unmatched bases: 12. Germline CDR1 and CDR2: KGHSH and LQKENI. This clone has just a few counts. Thyroid surgery took place with no prior treatment in any patient.

The source of this sequence is a female donor with papillary thyroid cancer or a benign thyroid nodule (not recorded which). Some clones in this sample may be carry-over from other donors' samples. The chain joins TRBV18 to TRBJ1-2, with 8 bases lining up with TRBD1. The specimen was adjacent normal tissue. As DNA, the CDR3 is TGTGCCAGCTCACCACGACTAGAGGGACAGGATGGGGGCTACACCTTC. Translating gives CASSPRLEGQDGGYTF.